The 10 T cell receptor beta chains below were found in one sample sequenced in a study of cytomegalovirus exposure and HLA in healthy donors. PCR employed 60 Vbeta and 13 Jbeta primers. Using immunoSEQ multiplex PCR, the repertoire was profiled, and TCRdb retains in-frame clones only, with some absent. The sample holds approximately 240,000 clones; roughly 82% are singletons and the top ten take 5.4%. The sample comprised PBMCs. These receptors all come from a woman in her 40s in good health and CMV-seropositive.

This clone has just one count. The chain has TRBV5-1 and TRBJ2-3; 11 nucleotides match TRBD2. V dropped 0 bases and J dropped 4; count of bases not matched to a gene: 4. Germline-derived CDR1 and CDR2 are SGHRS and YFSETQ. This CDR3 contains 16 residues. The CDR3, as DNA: TGCGCCAGCAGCTTGGCCCTAGCGGGAGGCGCAGATACGCAGTATTTT. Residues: CASSLALAGGADTQYF.

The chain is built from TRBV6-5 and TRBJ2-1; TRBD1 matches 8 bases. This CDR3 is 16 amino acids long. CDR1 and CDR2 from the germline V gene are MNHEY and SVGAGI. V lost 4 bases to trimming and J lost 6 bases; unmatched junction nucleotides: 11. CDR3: CASSSTRQGLFNEQFF. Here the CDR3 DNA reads TGTGCCAGCAGTTCCACTCGACAGGGGTTGTTCAATGAGCAGTTCTTC.

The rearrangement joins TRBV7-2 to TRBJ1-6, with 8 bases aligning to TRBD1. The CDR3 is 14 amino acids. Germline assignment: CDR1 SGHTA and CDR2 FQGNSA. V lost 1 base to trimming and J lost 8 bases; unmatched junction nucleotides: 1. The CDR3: CASSLVQGDSPLHF. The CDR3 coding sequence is TGTGCCAGCAGCTTAGTACAGGGGGATTCACCCCTCCACTTT.

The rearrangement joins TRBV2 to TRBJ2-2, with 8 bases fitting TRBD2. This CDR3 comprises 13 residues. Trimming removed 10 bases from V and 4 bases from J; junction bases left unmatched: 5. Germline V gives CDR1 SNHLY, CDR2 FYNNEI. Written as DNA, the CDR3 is TGTGCCACGACTAGCGAAACCACCGGGGAGCTGTTTTTT. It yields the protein CATTSETTGELFF. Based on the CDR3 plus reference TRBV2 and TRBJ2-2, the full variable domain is EPEVTQTPSHQVTQMGQEVILRCVPISNHLYFYWYRQILGQKVEFLVSFYNNEISEKSEIFDDQFSVERPDGSNFTLKIRSTKLEDSAMYFCATTSETTGELFFGEGSRLTVL.

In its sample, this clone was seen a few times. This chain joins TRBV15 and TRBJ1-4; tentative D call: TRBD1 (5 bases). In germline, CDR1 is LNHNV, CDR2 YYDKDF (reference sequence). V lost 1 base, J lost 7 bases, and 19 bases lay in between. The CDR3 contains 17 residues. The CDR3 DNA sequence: TGTGCCACCAGCAGAGGTGGGGGGACTAGGTTACGTGAAAAACTGTTTTTT. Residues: CATSRGGGTRLREKLFF.

CDR3 in amino acids: CAWGTSGGVGYF. For the CDR3, the DNA is TGTGCCTGGGGGACTAGCGGGGGGGTCGGGTATTTT. V gene TRBV30 combines with J gene TRBJ2-3; 16 bases are a match to TRBD2. The J segment lost 14 bases and the V segment lost 5 bases, leaving 4 bases of the junction unmatched. Per germline, CDR1 GTSNPN and CDR2 SVGIG (reference sequence). The CDR3 contains 12 residues.

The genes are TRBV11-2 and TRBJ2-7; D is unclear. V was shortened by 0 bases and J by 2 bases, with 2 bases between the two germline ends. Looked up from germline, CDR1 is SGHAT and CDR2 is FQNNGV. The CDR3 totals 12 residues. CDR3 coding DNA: TGTGCCAGCAGCTTAGACACCTACGAGCAGTACTTC. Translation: CASSLDTYEQYF.

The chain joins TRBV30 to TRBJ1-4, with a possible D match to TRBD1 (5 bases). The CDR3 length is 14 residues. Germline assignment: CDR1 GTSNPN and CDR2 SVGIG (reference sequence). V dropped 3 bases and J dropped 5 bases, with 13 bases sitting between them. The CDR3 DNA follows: TGTGCCTGGAGCTTCGACAGACAGAATGAAAAACTGTTTTTT. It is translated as CAWSFDRQNEKLFF.

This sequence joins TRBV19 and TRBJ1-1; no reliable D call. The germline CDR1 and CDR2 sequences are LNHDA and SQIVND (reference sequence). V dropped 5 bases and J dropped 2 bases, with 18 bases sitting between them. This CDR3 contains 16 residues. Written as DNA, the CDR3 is TGTGCCAGTAGTTCTTCTTCGGACTTCTTAAACACTGAAGCTTTCTTT. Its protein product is CASSSSSDFLNTEAFF.

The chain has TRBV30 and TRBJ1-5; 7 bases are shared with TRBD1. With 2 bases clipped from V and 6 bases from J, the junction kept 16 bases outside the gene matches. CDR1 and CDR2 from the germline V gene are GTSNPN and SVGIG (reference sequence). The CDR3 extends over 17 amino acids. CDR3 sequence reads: CAWSPMYPRQGGQPQHF. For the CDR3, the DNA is TGTGCCTGGAGTCCCATGTACCCCCGACAGGGCGGTCAGCCCCAGCATTTT.